A selection of T cell receptor beta chains follows, all from one sample in a study of identical twins. Each CDR3 protein gets one entry after TCRdb re-called the 5' RACE reads with MiXCR. The profile shows 400,000 to 550,000 distinct CDR3 sequences, 24% of them singletons. Another study also made use of these data, one on T cells expressing NK-cell markers.

The sequencing input was CD4+ T cells sorted from blood. These receptor sequences come from a woman between 18 and 29 years old in good health. The CDR3 runs from the conserved cysteine through the conserved F or W. D genes are given only for firm matches. Clone sizes are given selectively: once, few, many, or a class where the clone is expanded.

CDR3aa,CDR3nt,d_gene,abundance,v_gene,j_gene
CASSLGQHNYGYTF,TGCGCCAGCAGCTTGGGACAGCATAACTATGGCTACACCTTC,.,.,TRBV5-1,TRBJ1-2
CASNPGSDGNIQYF,TGCGCCAGCAACCCGGGCTCCGACGGAAACATTCAGTACTTC,.,.,TRBV5-1,TRBJ2-4
CASSPGLAEDNEQFF,TGTGCCAGCAGTCCCGGACTAGCGGAGGACAATGAGCAGTTCTTC,TRBD2,.,TRBV12-3/TRBV12-4,TRBJ2-1
CASSSISGTSSYNEQFF,TGTGCCAGCAGCTCGATCTCCGGGACGAGCTCCTACAATGAGCAGTTCTTC,.,few,TRBV2,TRBJ2-1
CAIGQGVWGEQYF,TGTGCCATCGGACAGGGGGTGTGGGGCGAGCAGTACTTC,TRBD1,few,TRBV10-3,TRBJ2-7
CAWSVQMGRGYTF,TGTGCCTGGAGTGTACAGATGGGACGTGGCTACACCTTC,.,.,TRBV30,TRBJ1-2
CSVESLRGGELFF,TGCAGCGTTGAATCCCTAAGAGGCGGGGAGCTGTTTTTT,.,few,TRBV29-1,TRBJ2-2
CASSRLAGGFTDTQYF,TGTGCCAGCAGCCGTCTAGCGGGAGGATTCACAGATACGCAGTATTTT,TRBD2,few,TRBV11-2,TRBJ2-3
CATGRSSGELFF,TGTGCCACCGGGAGGTCGTCCGGGGAGCTGTTTTTT,TRBD2,.,TRBV10-3,TRBJ2-2
CSVGRGETQYF,TGCAGCGTAGGGCGAGGAGAGACCCAGTACTTC,.,many,TRBV29-1,TRBJ2-5
CASSWDDPGANVLTF,TGTGCCAGCAGCTGGGACGACCCTGGGGCCAACGTCCTGACTTTC,.,.,TRBV12-3/TRBV12-4,TRBJ2-6
CSARQGGWETQYF,TGCAGTGCTAGGCAGGGTGGATGGGAGACCCAGTACTTC,.,few,TRBV20-1,TRBJ2-5
CSVDGGSGTLSSYEQYF,TGCAGCGTTGACGGGGGTAGCGGGACTCTTAGCTCCTACGAGCAGTACTTC,TRBD2,few,TRBV29-1,TRBJ2-7
CASLGQINSPLHF,TGTGCCAGCCTGGGACAGATTAATTCACCCCTCCACTTT,TRBD1,few,TRBV25-1,TRBJ1-6
CAISDLRGRGGEQFF,TGTGCCATCAGTGATCTCCGGGGGAGAGGGGGTGAGCAGTTCTTC,.,.,TRBV10-3,TRBJ2-1
CATSDSSGTGDEQFF,TGTGCCACCAGTGACTCCTCGGGGACCGGGGATGAGCAGTTCTTC,.,.,TRBV24-1,TRBJ2-1
CASSLGTSGSFGAGDTQYF,TGCGCCAGCAGCCTCGGGACTAGCGGGAGCTTCGGCGCTGGCGATACGCAGTATTTT,TRBD2,.,TRBV5-1,TRBJ2-3
CASSPGTVSTDTQYF,TGTGCCAGCTCACCGGGGACAGTCAGCACAGATACGCAGTATTTT,TRBD1,.,TRBV18,TRBJ2-3
CASAGTVGDTQYF,TGTGCCAGCGCCGGGACAGTGGGAGATACGCAGTATTTT,TRBD1,.,TRBV7-6,TRBJ2-3
CASSLEPPQEQYF,TGTGCCAGCAGCTTAGAGCCCCCCCAGGAGCAGTACTTC,.,.,TRBV11-2,TRBJ2-7
CSARGGTAAYEQYF,TGCAGTGCTAGAGGGGGGACGGCTGCCTACGAGCAGTACTTC,.,few,TRBV20-1,TRBJ2-7
CASSDLSRKYNEQFF,TGTGCCAGCAGTGATCTGTCACGGAAATACAATGAGCAGTTCTTC,.,.,TRBV6-1,TRBJ2-1
CASSRAGASGNTIYF,TGTGCCAGCAGCCGTGCGGGGGCGTCTGGAAACACCATATATTTT,.,.,TRBV7-9,TRBJ1-3
CASSQVGQMTGELFF,TGCGCCAGCAGCCAGGTGGGACAGATGACCGGGGAGCTGTTTTTT,TRBD1,many,TRBV4-3,TRBJ2-2
CASSAESGQGYTF,TGTGCCAGCAGTGCGGAGTCCGGACAAGGCTACACCTTC,.,few,TRBV2,TRBJ1-2
CAISEWTYEQYF,TGTGCCATCAGTGAGTGGACCTACGAGCAGTACTTC,.,once,TRBV10-3,TRBJ2-7
CSGTGSTEAFF,TGCAGCGGCACAGGGAGCACTGAAGCTTTCTTT,.,.,TRBV29-1,TRBJ1-1
CSGASGSRNEQYF,TGCAGTGGGGCTAGCGGGAGTAGGAACGAGCAGTACTTC,TRBD2,.,TRBV20-1,TRBJ2-7
CASGIQGTGELFF,TGTGCCAGCGGGATACAGGGGACCGGGGAGCTGTTTTTT,TRBD1,.,TRBV2,TRBJ2-2
CASSPGENTEAFF,TGTGCCAGCAGCCCTGGCGAGAACACTGAAGCTTTCTTT,.,many,TRBV12-3/TRBV12-4,TRBJ1-1
CASAGQGGPDTQYF,TGTGCCAGTGCCGGACAGGGGGGCCCAGATACGCAGTATTTT,TRBD1,.,TRBV7-3,TRBJ2-3
CASSLADFSTDTQYF,TGCGCCAGCAGCTTGGCCGATTTTAGCACAGATACGCAGTATTTT,.,few,TRBV5-1,TRBJ2-3
CASSPGQRNTGELFF,TGTGCCAGCAGCCCGGGACAGAGGAACACCGGGGAGCTGTTTTTT,TRBD1,few,TRBV7-3,TRBJ2-2
CASSPFEGLRPSGNTIYF,TGTGCCAGCAGCCCTTTCGAGGGCCTACGCCCCTCTGGAAACACCATATATTTT,.,few,TRBV4-2,TRBJ1-3
CASSMPRGEQYF,TGTGCCAGCAGCATGCCTAGAGGGGAGCAGTACTTC,.,many,TRBV11-2,TRBJ2-7
CASSLEPGPRGDTQYF,TGCGCCAGCAGCTTGGAACCGGGACCTAGGGGAGATACGCAGTATTTT,.,few,TRBV5-1,TRBJ2-3